The present TCR beta chain was sequenced within a study of identical twins. This clonotype was detected a few times. This CDR3 has 13 amino acids. Germline loops: CDR1 MGHDK, CDR2 SYGVNS. Trimming took 3 bases from V and 0 from J, leaving 5 bases between them. MiXCR, applied by TCRdb to the 5' RACE reads, yields one record per CDR3 protein. The sample has roughly 1.6 million distinct CDR3 sequences, about 31% seen once. Sequenced material: cord blood. V and J are TRBV25-1 and TRBJ1-1; D uncertain. This clonotype was obtained from a newborn girl in good health. In DNA, the CDR3 is TGTGCCAGCAGTGAGTACCTGAACACTGAAGCTTTCTTT. It translates to CASSEYLNTEAFF.